This T cell receptor (beta chain) originates from a study of Ad26.COV2.S vaccination and SARS-CoV-2 variants. Looking at the study overall: Donor participated within the Ad26.COV2.S arm of the COV1001 trial. Ad26.COV2.S, an intramuscular injection, was given once or twice 56 days apart.

Regarding the study as a whole: Placebo recipients trailed vaccine recipients in spike-specific TCR breadth. Total T cell responses may have been underestimated by the TCR breadth and depth analyses.

Treatment: over 15 received Ad26.COV2.S at low or high dose, single or two shots; 5 received placebo; per-sample allocation not given. Vaccine and placebo recipients were sampled on day 63 after the first injection. To note about this clone: The antigen is undetermined.

Trimming removed 4 bases from V and 2 bases from J; junction bases left unmatched: 7. This CDR3 has 15 amino acids. In germline, CDR1 is GTSNPN, CDR2 SVGIG (reference sequence). Data came from immunoSEQ multiplex PCR; TCRdb stores just in-frame clones and leaves some out. The sample includes a few hundred thousand clones, approximately 91% seen only once; the top ten take 1.9%. This TCR was sampled from a person between 18 and 59 years old who received the Ad26.COV2.S COVID-19 vaccine or a placebo. The sequencing here drew on peripheral blood, taken in a trial of Ad26.COV2.S vaccine versus placebo. This chain links TRBV30 with TRBJ2-3, with TRBD2 matching 9 bases. CDR3 sequence (DNA): TGTGCCTGGATTCCTAGCGGGATCCTCACAGATACGCAGTATTTT. It encodes CAWIPSGILTDTQYF.